Listed here is a single T cell receptor beta chain. No cognate antigen has been identified for it. No per-base quality is available; no much larger clone lies one base away. From the cysteine up to the phenylalanine, the CDR3 has a length of 14 residues. The CDR3 DNA has 42 bases and is translated from base 1. The junction carries 14 bases between V and J, which are trimmed by 5 bases and 4 bases respectively. The treatment or condition tag for this specimen amounts to: in vitro stimulation with specific CMV peptide epitopes to enrich CMV-specific T cells. Instrument on record: Illumina HiSeq 1500. TCRdb redid the processing of the public reads, applying fastp at Q25 and MiXCR, and retained in-frame beta chains. Each entry merges the rows of one CDR3 protein and shows their most common DNA and genes. This sample is represented by approximately 770,000 distinct CDR3 sequences; 25% to 35% of them were singletons. Of the sample, around 12% is held by the ten largest clones.

The data derive from a study of T cell repertoires in cytomegalovirus infection (dated by TCRdb to about 2019). Describing the broader study: The peptide stimulations were aimed at well-studied HLA-B-restricted epitopes as well as recently identified HLA-C-restricted CMV epitopes, whose presentation resists viral immunomodulation. Because public TCR beta signatures pointed to carriage of CMV infection together with the matching HLA type, the HLA type of each donor mattered for the analysis. What the work shows at the level of the full study, not this receptor alone: The ex vivo response was dominated by HLA-C-restricted CMV-specific TCR beta clonotypes, and the single most frequent clonotype in two of eight donors was supplied by these HLA-C-restricted clonotypes. Carriers of CMV infection plus the relevant HLA type were discriminated by the cumulative frequency of public TCR beta family members in the study cohort and in an independent roughly 340-donor cohort.

Sequenced here: cultured CD8+ T cells from PBMCs, sampled from culture after CMV antigen stimulation. The clonotype comes from a human donor in good health (CMV status not recorded). Some clones in this sample may be carry-over from other donors' samples. The sequence links TRBV12-3 or TRBV12-4 to TRBJ1-2; the D segment cannot be called with confidence. The CDR3 here reads CASSPPTVLYGYTF. The DNA sequence follows: TGTGCCAGCAGTCCCCCGACGGTCCTCTATGGCTACACCTTC.